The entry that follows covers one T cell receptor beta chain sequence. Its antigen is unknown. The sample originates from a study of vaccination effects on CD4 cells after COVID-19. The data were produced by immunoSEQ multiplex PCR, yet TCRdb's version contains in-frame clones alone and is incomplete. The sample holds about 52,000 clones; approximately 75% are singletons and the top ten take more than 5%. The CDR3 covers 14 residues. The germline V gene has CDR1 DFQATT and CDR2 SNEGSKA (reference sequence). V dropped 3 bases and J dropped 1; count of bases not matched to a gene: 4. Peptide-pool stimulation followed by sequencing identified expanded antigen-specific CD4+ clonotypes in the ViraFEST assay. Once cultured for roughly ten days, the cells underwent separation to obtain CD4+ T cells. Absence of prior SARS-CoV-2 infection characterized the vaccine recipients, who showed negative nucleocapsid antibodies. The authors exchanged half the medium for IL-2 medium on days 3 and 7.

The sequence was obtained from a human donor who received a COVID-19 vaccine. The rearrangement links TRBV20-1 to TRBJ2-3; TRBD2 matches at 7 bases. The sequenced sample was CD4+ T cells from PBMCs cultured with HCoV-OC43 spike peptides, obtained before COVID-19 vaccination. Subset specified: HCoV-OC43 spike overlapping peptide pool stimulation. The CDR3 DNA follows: TGCAGTGCTAGTCGGCTAGCGGGCACAGATACGCAGTATTTT. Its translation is CSASRLAGTDTQYF.